The source of this TCR beta chain is a study of Graves' ophthalmopathy and Graves' hyperthyroidism. Study results and caveats: As the model predicted ophthalmopathy progression, it achieved a sensitivity of approximately 65% and a specificity of approximately 72%.

A remark on this clonotype: Its antigen remains unidentified.

The CDR3 totals 16 residues. The germline V and J ends were trimmed by 10 bases and 2 bases, with 18 bases remaining between them. Germline loops: CDR1 MNHNS, CDR2 SASEGT. The study amplified TCR beta CDR3 regions using RNA transcripts. The workflow started with a first-round RT-PCR run with HTBI primers and then moved on to a second-round multiplex PCR. TCRdb reprocessed the multiplex PCR reads with MiXCR, giving one entry per CDR3 protein. Among around 660,000 distinct CDR3 sequences listed, just over 40% were seen once. This TCR was sampled from an adult man with Graves' ophthalmopathy. Sample: peripheral blood. V gene TRBV6-1 combines with J gene TRBJ1-6, with unresolved D. The CDR3 sequence is CATHARRVTYNSPLHF. CDR3 bases: TGTGCCACCCATGCGCGACGGGTAACCTATAATTCACCCCTCCACTTT.